The 8 T cell receptor beta chains below come from one sample, sequenced in a study of STAT3 mutations in large granular lymphocyte leukemia (dated by TCRdb to between 2018 and 2021). Study-wide findings and limitations: At least one immunodominant TCRbeta clonotype was identified in every T-LGLL patient, and multiple immunodominant subclonotypes were identified in about half of the T-LGLL patients.

Antigens of these TCRs are unknown. The method behind the library was the immunoSEQ multiplex PCR assay. Drawn from immuneACCESS, this table holds only the in-frame rearrangements with V and J called that TCRdb kept. Clones are partly lost; checked studies trace under half to an unresolved V gene and leave the rest unexplained. The sample data list tens of thousands of clones, and 94% of these were observed just once. Roughly 6.5% of the sample comes from the top ten. Source material: peripheral blood mononuclear cells. The receptors derive from a man aged 35 to 55 with T-cell large granular lymphocyte leukemia. Some clones in this sample may be carry-over from other donors' samples. The age is the age at diagnosis.

The CDR3 loop is CAISESGSPGANVLTF. CDR3 nucleotide sequence: TGTGCCATCAGTGAATCGGGTTCCCCTGGGGCCAACGTCCTGACTTTC. This chain connects TRBV10-3 to TRBJ2-6; unclear D gene. V was cut by 3 bases and J by 2 bases, with 11 bases left in between. Looked up from germline, CDR1 is ENHRY and CDR2 is SYGVKD. This CDR3 contains 16 residues.

V gene TRBV5-1 combines with J gene TRBJ1-3; a possible D gene is TRBD1 (6 bases). The CDR3 is 15 amino acids. The germline gives CDR1 SGHRS, CDR2 YFSETQ. With 4 bases removed from V and 8 bases from J, the gap between germline ends came to 19 bases. CDR3 amino acids: CASSPSRDKFDTIYF. CDR3 DNA: TGCGCCAGCAGCCCGTCCCGGGACAAGTTTGACACCATATATTTT.

The V call is TRBV19, the J call TRBJ2-7; perhaps D is TRBD1 or TRBD2 (5 bases each). The CDR3 extends over 15 amino acids. CDR1 LNHDA and CDR2 SQIVND come from the germline V gene (reference sequence). V was cut by 0 bases and J by 1 base, with 10 bases left in between. CDR3 residues: CASSIDRDGSYEQYF. CDR3 coding DNA: TGTGCCAGTAGTATAGATAGGGACGGTTCCTACGAGCAGTACTTC.

The CDR3 coding sequence is TGTGCCAGCTCACCAACACAGCCCTTCGGAAACACTGAAGCTTTCTTT. This encodes CASSPTQPFGNTEAFF. The V and J genes are TRBV18 and TRBJ1-1; no clear D. Germline CDR1 KGHSH, CDR2 LQKENI. CDR3 length: 16 amino acids. The ends were cut back, 2 bases at V and 2 bases at J, with 15 bases in the middle.

This clone was seen just once. The gene calls are TRBV27 and TRBJ2-5; D is possibly TRBD1 (6 bases). With 4 bases removed from V and 2 bases from J, the gap between germline ends came to 8 bases. CDR3 size: 13 residues. Germline V lookup: CDR1 MNHEY, CDR2 SMNVEV (reference sequence). Here the CDR3 DNA reads TGTGCCAGCAGTTGGACAGTTCAAGAGACCCAGTACTTC. It yields the protein CASSWTVQETQYF.

The chain uses TRBV18 and TRBJ2-3; TRBD1 matches 11 bases. The CDR3 has 16 residues. Germline assignment: CDR1 KGHSH and CDR2 LQKENI. Trimming at V came to 2 bases and at J to 4 bases, leaving 5 bases not matched to a gene. The CDR3 protein is CASSPMGQGVSDTQYF. As DNA, the CDR3 is TGTGCCAGCTCACCAATGGGACAGGGGGTCTCAGATACGCAGTATTTT.

The genes are TRBV20-1 and TRBJ2-7; D not resolved. Germline V CDR1 and CDR2: DFQATT, SNEGSKA (reference sequence). This CDR3 contains 11 residues. Deletions cut 4 bases from V and 3 bases from J, with 7 bases between. The CDR3 loop reads CSATGLYEQYF. The CDR3 nucleotides are TGCAGTGCTACCGGTCTCTACGAGCAGTACTTC.

The chain is built from TRBV7-2 and TRBJ1-1; D is uncertain. The length of the CDR3 is 13 residues. Per germline, CDR1 SGHTA and CDR2 FQGNSA. V lost 5 bases and J lost 4, with 11 bases in between. DNA for the CDR3: TGTGCCAGCAGCGCCAGGTTGGCCACTGAAGCTTTCTTT. Translated: CASSARLATEAFF.